This entry lists 20 T cell receptor beta chains sequenced from one sample in a study of blood T cell repertoires in COVID-19. Data came from immunoSEQ multiplex PCR; TCRdb stores just in-frame clones and leaves some out. In the table there are 310,000 or so clones, 80% to 95% of which are singletons. Material: peripheral blood. The receptor set was obtained from a woman younger than 45 with COVID-19, enrolled during active disease.

The chain couples TRBV5-1 to TRBJ1-2, with D possibly matching TRBD1 (5 bases). Germline values: CDR1 SGHRS, CDR2 YFSETQ. V dropped 7 bases and J dropped 1 base, with 17 bases sitting between them. The CDR3 runs 15 residues. This CDR3 reads CASYPEGQINYGYTF. In DNA, the CDR3 is TGCGCCAGCTACCCGGAGGGGCAGATTAACTATGGCTACACCTTC. Full variable domain (outside the CDR3, taken from reference TRBV5-1 and TRBJ1-2): KAGVTQTPRYLIKTRGQQVTLSCSPISGHRSVSWYQQTPGQGLQFLFEYFSETQRNKGNFPGRFSGRQFSNSRSEMNVSTLELGDSALYLCASYPEGQINYGYTFGSGTRLTVV.

The chain employs TRBV27 and TRBJ2-7; D is perhaps TRBD1 (6 bases). CDR3 length equals 16 residues. Germline V gives CDR1 MNHEY, CDR2 SMNVEV (reference sequence). Deletions cut 2 bases from V and 4 bases from J, with 18 bases between. CDR3 coding DNA: TGTGCCAGCAGTTTAATCTCTAGGGGGAGTCCGTACGAGCAGTACTTC. Protein sequence: CASSLISRGSPYEQYF.

The chain uses TRBV7-8 and TRBJ1-1; TRBD1 might be the D (5 bases). CDR1 is SGHVS and CDR2 is FQNEAQ in the germline V gene. The CDR3 runs 16 residues. The germline V and J ends were trimmed by 3 bases and 1 base, with 15 bases remaining between them. The CDR3 DNA is TGTGCCAGCAGCTTGCTGGGGCCAGAGAAGAACACTGAAGCTTTCTTT. This codes for CASSLLGPEKNTEAFF.

The chain carries TRBV10-3 and TRBJ1-2; D remains ambiguous. V was trimmed by 2 bases and J by 2 bases, leaving 9 bases between them. CDR3 length equals 14 residues. Germline CDR1 is ENHRY and CDR2 is SYGVKD. The CDR3 sequence: CAISENRGNYGYTF. The CDR3 nucleotides read TGTGCCATCAGTGAGAATCGCGGCAACTATGGCTACACCTTC.

The DNA of the CDR3 is TGTGCCAGCGGACAGGGGAAGAACGAGCAGTACTTC. Amino acid sequence: CASGQGKNEQYF. The gene calls are TRBV6-5 and TRBJ2-7; 9 nucleotides agree with TRBD1. This CDR3 is 12 amino acids long. The germline V gene has CDR1 MNHEY and CDR2 SVGAGI. J was trimmed by 5 bases and V by 8 bases; bases with no gene match: 4.

The V gene is TRBV3-1 (or the pseudogene TRBV3-2), the J gene TRBJ2-1; 9 bases map to TRBD2. Germline lookup yields CDR1 LGHDT and CDR2 YNNKEL (reference sequence). The CDR3 has 15 amino acids. V lost 7 bases, J lost 9 bases, and 13 bases stayed unmatched. The DNA for the CDR3 is TGTGCCAGCAAGGTAGCGGGAGAACCAGGGAGTGAGCAGTTCTTC. Translated: CASKVAGEPGSEQFF.

The CDR3 nucleotides read TGTGCCAGCAGCCGCGGGGCGGGGGAAGACTACGAGCAGTACTTC. This gives the protein CASSRGAGEDYEQYF. This chain links TRBV3-1 (or the pseudogene TRBV3-2) with TRBJ2-7; 7 bases are shared with TRBD2. V lost 4 bases and J lost 3; bases outside the gene matches: 9. The CDR3 spans 15 residues. Per germline, CDR1 LGHDT and CDR2 YNNKEL (reference sequence).

V usage is TRBV11-1 and J usage is TRBJ1-1, with 7 positions matching TRBD1. Germline CDR1 reads SGHAT; CDR2 reads FQDESV (reference sequence). V lost 5 bases, J lost 7 bases, and 4 bases stayed unmatched. The CDR3 consists of 12 residues. Here the CDR3 DNA reads TGTGCCAGCAGCCCGGGGACAGATGAAGCTTTCTTT. The encoded protein is CASSPGTDEAFF.

The V and J genes are TRBV11-2 and TRBJ2-2; a weak D match, TRBD2 (6 bases). CDR1 is SGHAT and CDR2 is FQNNGV in the germline V gene. This CDR3 region has 15 residues. Trimming cost V 3 bases and J 0 bases, with 8 bases left between them. The CDR3: CASSFSGTNTGELFF. The CDR3 DNA follows: TGTGCCAGCAGCTTTAGCGGAACGAACACCGGGGAGCTGTTTTTT. Complete variable domain (other parts from reference TRBV11-2 and TRBJ2-2): EAGVAQSPRYKIIEKRQSVAFWCNPISGHATLYWYQQILGQGPKLLIQFQNNGVVDDSQLPKDRFSAERLKGVDSTLKIQPAKLEDSAVYLCASSFSGTNTGELFFGEGSRLTVL.

The rearrangement uses TRBV5-1 and TRBJ2-1, with 9 bases identical to TRBD2. This CDR3 spans 17 amino acids. V was pared by 2 bases and J by 0 bases, with 6 bases of the junction left unmatched. Germline V gene sequence: CDR1 SGHRS, CDR2 YFSETQ. CDR3 DNA: TGCGCCAGCAGCTTTAGGACTAGCGTGAGCTCCTACAATGAGCAGTTCTTC. This codes for CASSFRTSVSSYNEQFF.

The chain is built from TRBV3-1 (or the pseudogene TRBV3-2) and TRBJ2-2, with D tentatively TRBD2 (5 bases). The CDR3 runs 11 residues. The V and J ends lost 5 bases and 7 bases respectively, with 5 bases between them. Looked up from germline, CDR1 is LGHDT and CDR2 is YNNKEL (reference sequence). The CDR3 sequence: CASSEGGELFF. The CDR3 DNA reads as TGTGCCAGCAGCGAGGGCGGGGAGCTGTTTTTT.

CDR3 in DNA: TGTGCCAGCAGTTTAGGGCTTAACGGCTACACCTTC. The encoded protein is CASSLGLNGYTF. The gene calls are TRBV12-3 or TRBV12-4 and TRBJ1-2, with no clear D. This CDR3 is 12 amino acids long. V shed 1 base and J shed 8 bases, with 8 bases lying between them.

This clone was found once. This sequence joins TRBV28 and TRBJ2-1, with 8 bases lining up with TRBD1. Germline lookup yields CDR1 MDHEN and CDR2 SYDVKM. The junction had 4 bases not matched to a gene; V was cut back by 6 bases and J by 3 bases. The CDR3 is made up of 14 amino acids. CDR3 protein: CASSRTGSYNEQFF. For the CDR3, the DNA is TGTGCCAGCAGCCGGACAGGGAGCTACAATGAGCAGTTCTTC.

The genes are TRBV2 and TRBJ1-1, with 8 nucleotides matching TRBD1. Germline trimming cut 6 bases from V and 1 base from J; bases unmatched to any gene: 7. The CDR3 covers 15 residues. Germline V gene sequence: CDR1 SNHLY, CDR2 FYNNEI. The CDR3 DNA is TGTGCCAGCAGCGGACAGGGCTTAAGGAACACTGAAGCTTTCTTT. Amino acid sequence: CASSGQGLRNTEAFF.

The CDR3 region is CASSQADRRTEAFF. The CDR3 nucleotides are TGTGCCAGCAGTCAGGCGGACAGAAGGACTGAAGCTTTCTTT. The chain employs TRBV6-5 and TRBJ1-1, with D tentatively TRBD1 (6 bases). There are 14 residues in the CDR3. Looked up from germline, CDR1 is MNHEY and CDR2 is SVGAGI. With 5 bases removed from V and 5 bases from J, the gap between germline ends came to 15 bases.

The J gene is TRBJ2-2, the V gene TRBV5-5; D possibly corresponds to TRBD2 (5 bases). CDR1 SGHKS and CDR2 YYEKEE come from the germline V gene (reference sequence). CDR3 length: 16 amino acids. Trimming cost V 3 bases and J 4 bases, with 16 bases left between them. In DNA form, the CDR3 reads TGTGCCAGCAGCTCAGCGGCAACCCAATCCACCGGGGAGCTGTTTTTT. Translated, it gives CASSSAATQSTGELFF. Variable domain in full (rest from reference TRBV5-5 and TRBJ2-2): DAGVTQSPTHLIKTRGQQVTLRCSPISGHKSVSWYQQVLGQGPQFIFQYYEKEERGRGNFPDRFSARQFPNYSSELNVNALLLGDSALYLCASSSAATQSTGELFFGEGSRLTVL.

J is TRBJ2-7 and V is TRBV5-1; D remains unclear. The CDR3 runs 13 residues. V lost 3 bases, J lost 3 bases, and 10 bases lay in between. CDR1 and CDR2 from the germline V gene are SGHRS and YFSETQ. The CDR3 DNA is TGCGCCAGCAGCTCGGCAGGAAACTACGAGCAGTACTTC. This codes for CASSSAGNYEQYF.

This chain uses TRBV5-5 with TRBJ2-2; 8 positions agree with TRBD2. This CDR3 is built from 15 residues. Trimming cost V 2 bases and J 6 bases; bases outside gene matches: 6. CDR1 and CDR2 (germline): SGHKS, YYEKEE (reference sequence). The CDR3 DNA reads as TGTGCCAGCAGCTTCTTGCTAGCGGGTGCCGGGGAGCTGTTTTTT. It specifies CASSFLLAGAGELFF.

The genes are TRBV11-3 and TRBJ2-2, with no clear D. V lost 7 bases to trimming and J lost 1 base, with 10 bases between them. This CDR3 region has 14 residues. CDR1 and CDR2 (germline): SGHNT, YENEEA. The DNA of the CDR3 is TGTGCCAGCACGCAGTCCCAGAACACCGGGGAGCTGTTTTTT. Translated, it gives CASTQSQNTGELFF.

V and J are TRBV11-2 and TRBJ1-6; no clear D gene. The germline gives CDR1 SGHAT, CDR2 FQNNGV. V was shortened by 6 bases and J by 0 bases, with 6 bases between the two germline ends. This CDR3 has 14 amino acids. The CDR3 loop is CASSRGSYNSPLHF. The CDR3 nucleotides read TGTGCCAGCAGTCGCGGCTCCTATAATTCACCCCTCCACTTT.